These T cell receptor beta chains were read from a single sample in a study of chemoradiotherapy in HPV16-positive cancers. Profiled with immunoSEQ multiplex PCR; TCRdb holds only in-frame clones, not every one. Here the sample spans some 6,200 clones, 55% to 80% being singletons. Sample collection occurred from a patient who underwent chemoradiotherapy. All receptors come from a human donor with HPV-associated anogenital cancer. The CDR3 runs from the conserved cysteine through the conserved F or W. Part of the rows lack a size; the others show once, few, many or a class for expanded clones.

v_call	clone_size	cdr3_aa
TRBV2	-	CASTTSSLPETQYF
TRBV6-6	few	CASLRTGGTISYGYTF
TRBV18	once	CASSPKLNQGELFF
TRBV7-3	-	CASSRMGGGTEAFF
TRBV21-1	-	CASSARLHHSVYEQYF
TRBV7-8	-	CASSLQGITGELFF
TRBV6-6	-	CASRIDRGSSETQYF
TRBV7-8	-	CASSSPGLAGRSSYNEQFF
TRBV30	-	CAWSPPPWTDTQYF
TRBV6-6	-	CASSYRDNTYNEQFF
TRBV4-2	-	CASSQVGNHYGYTF
TRBV9	once	CASSQGMGYGYTF
TRBV19	-	CASSMPSVSNQPQHF
TRBV5-8	-	CASIEDGTAAGGLERGYTF
TRBV9	-	CASSVEGVSTDTQYF
TRBV11-1	-	CASSLGQGLMEEQFF
TRBV20-1	-	CSATQSIEQFF
TRBV7-9	-	CASQGMGPQETQYF
TRBV28	-	CASSSRVSPLHF
TRBV28	-	CASSFLDYGYTF
TRBV30	few	CAWSEFGRGAPPDTQYF
TRBV4-1	few	CASSQGDRGRGETQYF
TRBV5-6	-	CASSISPGATYEQYF
TRBV30	once	CAWSGGAGGQREQYF
TRBV7-9	-	CASSVGLAGGYEQYF
TRBV4-3	-	CASSQSRTGTYGYTF
TRBV7-3	-	CASSLGLAGGGELFF
TRBV19	-	CASSLPGHGSQPQHF
TRBV7-8	-	CASSLTGVRSSYEQYF
TRBV6-6	-	CASSPTGQGGTEELFF
TRBV7-9	-	CASSPQTRVDLTYEQYF
TRBV19	-	CASKSLAGGDTGELFF
TRBV30	few	CAWSVHLASPLHF
TRBV27	once	CASSLGLAHYNEQFF
TRBV4-2	-	CASSQGSALYNEQFF
TRBV2	-	CASSDSWGENTEAFF
TRBV2	once	CASSEWGRGGYNEQFF
TRBV11-1	-	CASSHHVAGANVLTF
TRBV9	-	CASSPQTSEQFF
TRBV15	-	CATSTGNEANVLTF
TRBV29-1	few	CSVYTGDSLGTEAFF
TRBV5-1	-	CASRLQGAQETQYF
TRBV10-2	-	CATLISGANVLTF
TRBV4-1	-	CASSQDREGRIEQYF